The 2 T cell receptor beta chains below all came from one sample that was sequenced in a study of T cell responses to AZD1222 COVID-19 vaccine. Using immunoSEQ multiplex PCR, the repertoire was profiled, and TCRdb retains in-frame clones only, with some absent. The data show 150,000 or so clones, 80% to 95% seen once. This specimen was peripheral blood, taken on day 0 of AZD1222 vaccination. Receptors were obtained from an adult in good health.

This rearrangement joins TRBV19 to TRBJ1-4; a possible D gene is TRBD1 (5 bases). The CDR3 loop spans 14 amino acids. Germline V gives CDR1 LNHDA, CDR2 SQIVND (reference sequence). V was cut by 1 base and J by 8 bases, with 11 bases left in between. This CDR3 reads CASSIGWGTEKLFF. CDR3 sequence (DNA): TGTGCCAGTAGTATAGGGTGGGGGACGGAAAAACTGTTTTTT.

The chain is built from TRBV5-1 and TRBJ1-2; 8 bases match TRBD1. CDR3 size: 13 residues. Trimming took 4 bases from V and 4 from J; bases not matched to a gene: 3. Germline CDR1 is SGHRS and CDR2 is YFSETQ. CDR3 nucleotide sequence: TGCGCCAGCAGCCCGGGACAGGTCTATGGCTACACCTTC. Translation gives CASSPGQVYGYTF.